The present T cell receptor beta chain was sequenced within a study of shared T cell receptors in the human thymus. V lost 3 bases, J lost 2 bases, and 10 bases lay in between. The CDR3 runs to 14 residues. The germline V gene has CDR1 MDHEN and CDR2 SYDVKM. The table came from immunoSEQ multiplex PCR; TCRdb's copy has only in-frame clones and leaves some out. In the table there are fewer than 700,000 clones, roughly 90% of which are singletons. Separately, the same data were catalogued under a study of human thymus T cells. That report adds: Donor material was obtained from healthy Finnish infants undergoing corrective surgery for congenital heart defects. Resections that were taken during corrective heart surgery supplied the thymus tissue. There were highly overlapping thymic repertoires among unrelated individuals, as related research reported.

This TCR was recovered from a boy less than two years old with a congenital heart defect. The chain has TRBV28 and TRBJ1-1; possible D gene TRBD1, 5 bases. The sample was thymocytes. CDR3 in amino acids: CASSFWGPNTEAFF. The DNA for the CDR3 is TGTGCCAGCAGTTTCTGGGGCCCAAACACTGAAGCTTTCTTT.